These T cell receptor beta chains were read from a single sample in a study of cytomegalovirus exposure and HLA in healthy donors. Generated by immunoSEQ multiplex PCR, the TCRdb table keeps only in-frame clones and is missing some. The sample data list about 90,000 clones. Sequencing was done on a sample of PBMCs. These receptors came from a woman in her 30s in good health and CMV-seronegative. The CDR3 runs from the conserved cysteine through the conserved F or W. The D gene is left open where the match is weak. Size values are once, few and many counts, or a class for expanded clones, and some rows have none.

abundance,j_gene,d_gene,v_gene,CDR3nt,CDR3aa
NA,TRBJ1-2,NA,TRBV28,TGTGCCAGCAGTCTGGCCGGGACAACTAACTATGGCTACACCTTC,CASSLAGTTNYGYTF
NA,TRBJ1-3,NA,TRBV7-8,TGTGCCAGCAGCCAAGCTGAGTTTTCCGGAAACACCATATATTTT,CASSQAEFSGNTIYF
NA,TRBJ2-7,NA,TRBV19,TGTGCCAGTAGTATAGTTGGGGCAGCCTACGAGCAGTACTTC,CASSIVGAAYEQYF
NA,TRBJ2-2,NA,TRBV19,TGTGCCAGTAGTTTCCTGACCGGGGAGCTGTTTTTT,CASSFLTGELFF
NA,TRBJ2-7,NA,TRBV7-2,TGTGCCAGCAGTCCACAGGAGAAGGTTTACGAGCAGTACTTC,CASSPQEKVYEQYF
NA,TRBJ1-6,NA,TRBV30,TGTGCCTGGAGTGTACAGGGAAGCTCCTATAATTCACCCCTCCACTTT,CAWSVQGSSYNSPLHF
NA,TRBJ2-5,NA,TRBV27,TGTGCCAGCAGCTTTCGGGTCCAAGAGACCCAGTACTTC,CASSFRVQETQYF
NA,TRBJ2-1,TRBD2,TRBV6-4,TGTGCCAGCGGGAGGGACGGGGGGGCCGGTGAGCAGTTCTTC,CASGRDGGAGEQFF
NA,TRBJ1-2,NA,TRBV19,TGTGCCAGTAGTATTGAAGTTGCTAGAGGCTACACCTTC,CASSIEVARGYTF
NA,TRBJ1-6,TRBD1,TRBV6-5,TGTGCCAGCGGACAGGGTCTGGTAGCACCCCTCCACTTT,CASGQGLVAPLHF
NA,TRBJ2-5,NA,TRBV29-1,TGCAGCGTTACAGGGATCCAAGAGACCCAGTACTTC,CSVTGIQETQYF
NA,TRBJ2-7,NA,TRBV5-1,TGCGCCAGCAGCTCCTTCGGGACACCTGAAGGCGAGCAGTACTTC,CASSSFGTPEGEQYF
NA,TRBJ2-2,NA,TRBV15,TGTGCCACCAGCAGAGATTTACGGGGGGCAGCCGGGGAGCTGTTTTTT,CATSRDLRGAAGELFF
NA,TRBJ2-1,NA,TRBV19,TGTGCCAGTAGTATGAGGGCAGGGGGAGGCAATGAGCAGTTCTTC,CASSMRAGGGNEQFF
medium-sized,TRBJ2-7,TRBD2,TRBV6-1,TGTGCCAGCAGTGGGACTAGCGGGGGGCCGGATGAGCAGTACTTC,CASSGTSGGPDEQYF
NA,TRBJ1-3,NA,TRBV29-1,TGCAGCGTTGCCTCAGGGCCCGGAAACACCATATATTTT,CSVASGPGNTIYF
NA,TRBJ1-1,NA,TRBV7-7,TGTGCTAGCAGCCTCAGATGGAACACTGAAGCTTTCTTT,CASSLRWNTEAFF
NA,TRBJ1-1,NA,TRBV27,TGTGCCAGCAGTTTATACGGGGGGCGAAAAGCTGAAGCTTTCTTT,CASSLYGGRKAEAFF
NA,TRBJ2-3,NA,TRBV6-6,TGTGCCAGCAGTTCCGGGATATCCACAGATACGCAGTATTTT,CASSSGISTDTQYF
NA,TRBJ1-1,TRBD1,TRBV2,TGTGCCAGCAACGGACAGGGAAGGCTCAGCACTGAAGCTTTCTTT,CASNGQGRLSTEAFF
NA,TRBJ1-1,NA,TRBV6-1,TGTGCCATTTCTAAGGGGTCGAACACTGAAGCTTTCTTT,CAISKGSNTEAFF
NA,TRBJ1-5,NA,TRBV7-2,TGTGCCAGCAGCTTGGCAGGGTCGGCCAATCAGCCCCAGCATTTT,CASSLAGSANQPQHF
NA,TRBJ1-5,NA,TRBV27,TGTGCCAGCAGTTTTCAGAGCAATCAGCCCCAGCATTTT,CASSFQSNQPQHF
NA,TRBJ2-5,NA,TRBV7-9,TGTGCCAGCAGCTTAGTGAAACTGCGTTTCCAAGAGACCCAGTACTTC,CASSLVKLRFQETQYF
NA,TRBJ2-7,NA,TRBV5-4,TGTGCCAGCAGCCCCAGAATCCCCTCCTACGAGCAGTACTTC,CASSPRIPSYEQYF
NA,TRBJ2-7,NA,TRBV28,TGTGCCAGTGTCAGCCAGACTGTCTCCTACGAGCAGTACTTC,CASVSQTVSYEQYF
NA,TRBJ1-1,TRBD1,TRBV28,TGTGCCAGCAGTCGCAGGGGGTGGACTGAAGCTTTCTTT,CASSRRGWTEAFF